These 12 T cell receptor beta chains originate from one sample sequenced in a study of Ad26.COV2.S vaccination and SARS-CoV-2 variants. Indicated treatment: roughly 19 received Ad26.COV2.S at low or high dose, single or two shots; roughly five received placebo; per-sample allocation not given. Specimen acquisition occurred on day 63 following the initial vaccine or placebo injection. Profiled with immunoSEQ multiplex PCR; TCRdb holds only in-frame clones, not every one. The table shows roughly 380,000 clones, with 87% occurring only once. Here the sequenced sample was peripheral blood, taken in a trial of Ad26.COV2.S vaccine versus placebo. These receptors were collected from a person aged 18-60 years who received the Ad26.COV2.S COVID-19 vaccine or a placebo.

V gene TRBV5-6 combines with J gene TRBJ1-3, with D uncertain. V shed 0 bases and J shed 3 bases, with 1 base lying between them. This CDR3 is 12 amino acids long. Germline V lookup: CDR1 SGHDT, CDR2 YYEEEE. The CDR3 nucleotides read TGTGCCAGCAGCTTGGTTGGAAACACCATATATTTT. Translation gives CASSLVGNTIYF.

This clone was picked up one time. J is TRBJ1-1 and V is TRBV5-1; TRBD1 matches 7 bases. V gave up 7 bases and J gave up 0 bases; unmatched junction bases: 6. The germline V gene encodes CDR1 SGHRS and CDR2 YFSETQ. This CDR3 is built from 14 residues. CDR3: CASRHRGMNTEAFF. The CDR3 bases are TGCGCCAGCCGTCACAGGGGTATGAACACTGAAGCTTTCTTT.

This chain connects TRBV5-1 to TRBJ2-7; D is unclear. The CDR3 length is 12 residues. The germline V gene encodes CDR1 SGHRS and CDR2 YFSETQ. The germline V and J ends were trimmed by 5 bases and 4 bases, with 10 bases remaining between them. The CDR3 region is CASRTEEYEQYF. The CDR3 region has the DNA TGCGCCAGCAGGACGGAAGAATACGAGCAGTACTTC.

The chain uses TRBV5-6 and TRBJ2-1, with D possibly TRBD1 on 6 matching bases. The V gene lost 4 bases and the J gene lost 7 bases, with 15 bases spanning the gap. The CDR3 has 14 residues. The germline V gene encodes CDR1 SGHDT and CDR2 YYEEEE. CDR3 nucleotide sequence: TGTGCCAGCAGCCCTTACTTAGGGGGAAATGAGCAGTTCTTC. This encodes CASSPYLGGNEQFF. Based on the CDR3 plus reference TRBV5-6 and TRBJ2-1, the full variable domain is DAGVTQSPTHLIKTRGQQVTLRCSPKSGHDTVSWYQQALGQGPQFIFQYYEEEERQRGNFPDRFSGHQFPNYSSELNVNALLLGDSALYLCASSPYLGGNEQFFGPGTRLTVL.

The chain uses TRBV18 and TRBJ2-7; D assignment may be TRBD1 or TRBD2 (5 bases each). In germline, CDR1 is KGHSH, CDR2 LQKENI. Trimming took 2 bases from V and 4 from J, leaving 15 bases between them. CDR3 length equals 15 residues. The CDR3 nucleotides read TGTGCCAGCTCACCAGGGGAGACAGAAGGGTACGAGCAGTACTTC. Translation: CASSPGETEGYEQYF.

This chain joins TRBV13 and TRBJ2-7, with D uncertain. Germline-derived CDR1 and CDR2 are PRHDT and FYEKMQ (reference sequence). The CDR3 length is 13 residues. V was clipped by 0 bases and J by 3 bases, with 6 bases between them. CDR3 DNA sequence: TGTGCCAGCAGCTTAGGCCCTGGCTACGAGCAGTACTTC. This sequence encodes CASSLGPGYEQYF.

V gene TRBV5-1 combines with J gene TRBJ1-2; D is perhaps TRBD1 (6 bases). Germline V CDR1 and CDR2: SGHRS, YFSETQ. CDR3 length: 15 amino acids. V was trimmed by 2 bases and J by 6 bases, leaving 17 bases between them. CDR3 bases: TGCGCCAGCAGCTTCGGTGGCCAGGGGAGCGATGGCTACACCTTC. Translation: CASSFGGQGSDGYTF.

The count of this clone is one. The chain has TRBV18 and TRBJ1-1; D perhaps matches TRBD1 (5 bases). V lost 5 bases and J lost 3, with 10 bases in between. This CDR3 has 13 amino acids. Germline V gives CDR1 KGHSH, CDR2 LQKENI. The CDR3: CASSSTGDTEAFF. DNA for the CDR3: TGTGCCAGCTCATCGACGGGGGACACTGAAGCTTTCTTT.

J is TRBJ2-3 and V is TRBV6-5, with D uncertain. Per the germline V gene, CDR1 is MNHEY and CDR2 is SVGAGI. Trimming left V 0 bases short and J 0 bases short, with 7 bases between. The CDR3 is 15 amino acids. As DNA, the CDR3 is TGTGCCAGCAGTTACTCGACGCCTAGCACAGATACGCAGTATTTT. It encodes CASSYSTPSTDTQYF.

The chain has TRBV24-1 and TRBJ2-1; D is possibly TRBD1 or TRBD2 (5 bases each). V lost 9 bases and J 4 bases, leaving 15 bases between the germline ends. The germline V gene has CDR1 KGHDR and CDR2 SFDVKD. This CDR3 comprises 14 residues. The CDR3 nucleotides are TGTGCCACCGGAACAGGCGAGGGGTACAATGAGCAGTTCTTC. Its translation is CATGTGEGYNEQFF.

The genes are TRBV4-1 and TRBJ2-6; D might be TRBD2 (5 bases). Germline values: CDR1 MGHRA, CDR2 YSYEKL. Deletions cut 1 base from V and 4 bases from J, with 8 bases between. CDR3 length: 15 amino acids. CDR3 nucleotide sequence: TGCGCCAGCAGCCAAGGTCCGGGGGGGGCCAACGTCCTGACTTTC. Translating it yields CASSQGPGGANVLTF.

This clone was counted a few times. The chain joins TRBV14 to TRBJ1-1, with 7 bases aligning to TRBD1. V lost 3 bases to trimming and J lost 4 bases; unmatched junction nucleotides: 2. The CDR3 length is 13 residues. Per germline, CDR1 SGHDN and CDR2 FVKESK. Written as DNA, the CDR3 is TGTGCCAGCAGCCATAACAGGGGCACTGAAGCTTTCTTT. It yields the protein CASSHNRGTEAFF. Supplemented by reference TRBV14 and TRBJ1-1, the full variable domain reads EAGVTQFPSHSVIEKGQTVTLRCDPISGHDNLYWYRRVMGKEIKFLLHFVKESKQDESGMPNNRFLAERTGGTYSTLKVQPAELEDSGVYFCASSHNRGTEAFFGQGTRLTVV.